These 21 T cell receptor beta chains were all obtained from the same sample, sequenced in a study of T cells in tuberculosis. Measured with immunoSEQ multiplex PCR; TCRdb has only the in-frame clones, and not every one. The repertoire has some 90,000 clones, roughly 93% of them found once; the top ten carry 1.5% to 2%. Sorting used thawed, overnight-rested PBMC stained with anti-CD3, a viability dye and GMM-loaded CD1B tetramer. The lipid loaded on the CD1B tetramers was C32 glucose monomycolate from Rhodococcus equi. The sequenced material came from CD1b-GMM tetramer-negative cells sorted from PBMCs. The receptors originated from an adult woman with latent tuberculosis.

This chain connects TRBV5-1 to TRBJ2-3, with 12 bases matching TRBD2. CDR1 and CDR2 (germline): SGHRS, YFSETQ. The trim removed 4 bases at V and 6 bases at J, leaving 3 bases unmatched. CDR3 length: 14 amino acids. CDR3 nucleotides: TGCGCCAGCAGCGCCGGGACTAGCGGGGATACGCAGTATTTT. The encoded protein is CASSAGTSGDTQYF.

The chain employs TRBV28 and TRBJ2-3; weak D call: TRBD1 (6 bases). Germline V gene data show CDR1 as MDHEN and CDR2 as SYDVKM. The V and J ends lost 1 base and 6 bases respectively, with 17 bases between them. The CDR3 consists of 16 residues. CDR3 coding DNA: TGTGCCAGCAGTTTATTTGGGGGCCCCGGATTGGATACGCAGTATTTT. It specifies CASSLFGGPGLDTQYF.

The J gene is TRBJ2-1, the V gene TRBV19; 9 bases map to TRBD2. CDR1 is LNHDA, CDR2 SQIVND, per germline (reference sequence). This CDR3 contains 16 residues. With V trimmed by 1 base and J by 8 bases, 9 bases remained unmatched. The CDR3 DNA follows: TGTGCCAGTAGTATAGGACTAGCGGACCGTGGCTATGAGCAGTTCTTC. This encodes CASSIGLADRGYEQFF.

The chain carries TRBV2 and TRBJ1-2; D is unclear. Trimming pared 7 bases from V and 3 bases from J, leaving 9 bases between. In germline, CDR1 is SNHLY, CDR2 FYNNEI. The CDR3 is made up of 12 amino acids. CDR3 in DNA: TGTGCCAGCATCGTAGAAGACTATGGCTACACCTTC. This codes for CASIVEDYGYTF. Variable domain in full (rest from reference TRBV2 and TRBJ1-2): EPEVTQTPSHQVTQMGQEVILRCVPISNHLYFYWYRQILGQKVEFLVSFYNNEISEKSEIFDDQFSVERPDGSNFTLKIRSTKLEDSAMYFCASIVEDYGYTFGSGTRLTVV.

The DNA for the CDR3 is TGTGCCAGCAGCTTAGCCAGGTCGAACCAGCCCCAGCATTTT. Protein: CASSLARSNQPQHF. This chain joins TRBV7-2 and TRBJ1-5, with D unresolved. The ends were cut back, 0 bases at V and 7 bases at J, with 10 bases in the middle. In germline, CDR1 is SGHTA, CDR2 FQGNSA. The CDR3 loop spans 14 amino acids.

The gene calls are TRBV15 and TRBJ2-3; 7 positions match TRBD2. The V gene's germline CDR1 is LNHNV and CDR2 YYDKDF (reference sequence). The V gene end was trimmed by 8 bases and the J gene end by 3 bases; junction bases not matched to a gene: 2. The CDR3 is 12 amino acids. CDR3 protein: CATSSGTDTQYF. CDR3 coding DNA: TGTGCCACCTCTAGCGGAACAGATACGCAGTATTTT.

This chain uses TRBV27 with TRBJ2-3; D might be TRBD2 (5 bases). CDR1 is MNHEY and CDR2 is SMNVEV in the germline V gene (reference sequence). V shed 3 bases and J shed 0 bases, with 10 bases lying between them. This CDR3 region has 15 residues. CDR3 sequence reads: CASSFGGSSTDTQYF. Here the CDR3 DNA reads TGTGCCAGCAGTTTTGGTGGGAGTAGCACAGATACGCAGTATTTT.

This chain uses TRBV27 with TRBJ2-7; possible D gene TRBD2, 6 bases. Germline V gives CDR1 MNHEY, CDR2 SMNVEV (reference sequence). Deletions cut 5 bases from V and 9 bases from J, with 23 bases between. This CDR3 has 15 amino acids. The CDR3 DNA reads as TGTGCCAGCAGTCCGCGGGGAAACTTAGGCAGCGGGCAGTACTTC. This translates into CASSPRGNLGSGQYF.

The J gene is TRBJ2-1, the V gene TRBV6-1; D not resolved. The germline V gene encodes CDR1 MNHNS and CDR2 SASEGT. The V gene lost 4 bases and the J gene lost 3 bases, with 7 bases spanning the gap. The CDR3 is made up of 13 amino acids. The CDR3 region has the DNA TGTGCCAGCAGTGCCCGACACTACAATGAGCAGTTCTTC. Translation gives CASSARHYNEQFF.

This clone occurred once. The chain has TRBV11-3 and TRBJ2-2, with D maybe TRBD1 (6 bases). Germline V gene lookup returns CDR1 SGHNT and CDR2 YENEEA. The CDR3 runs to 12 residues. Trimming cost V 11 bases and J 4 bases, with 11 bases left between them. DNA for the CDR3: TGTGCCTGCGGACAGACCACCGGGGAGCTGTTTTTT. It is translated as CACGQTTGELFF.

As to this clone: Germline and junction disagree at one end, which may indicate a read error. V and J are TRBV29-1 and TRBJ2-7; 7 positions agree with TRBD2. Germline V lookup: CDR1 SQVTM, CDR2 ANQGSEA. The CDR3 contains 12 residues. CDR3 coding DNA: TGCAGCGTTGAAGATGGGACGGGATCGGGAGGCTTC. Protein sequence: CSVEDGTGSGGF.

This chain connects TRBV7-9 to TRBJ2-7, with D maybe TRBD1 (6 bases). Trimming cost V 5 bases and J 2 bases, with 16 bases left between them. Germline V gene data show CDR1 as SEHNR and CDR2 as FQNEAQ (reference sequence). The CDR3 is made up of 15 amino acids. The CDR3 coding sequence is TGTGCCAGCAGCCTACAGGGTGGTGGGGCCTACGAGCAGTACGTC. The encoded protein is CASSLQGGGAYEQYV.

The chain has TRBV9 and TRBJ2-2; possible D gene TRBD1, 5 bases. Germline CDR1 is SGDLS and CDR2 is YYNGEE. The V end was cut by 1 base, the J end by 7 bases, with 8 bases between. This CDR3 spans 13 amino acids. In DNA form, the CDR3 reads TGTGCCAGCAGCGTACAGGGTAACGGGGAGCTGTTTTTT. This encodes CASSVQGNGELFF.

There are a few counts of this clone. This chain connects TRBV18 to TRBJ1-5, with D possibly being TRBD1 (6 bases). V dropped 6 bases and J dropped 5 bases, with 14 bases sitting between them. In germline, CDR1 is KGHSH, CDR2 LQKENI. The CDR3 loop spans 14 amino acids. In nucleotides, the CDR3 is TGTGCCAGCTCGCTGGGACAAACTTATCAGCCCCAGCATTTT. It codes for CASSLGQTYQPQHF.

This chain joins TRBV5-1 and TRBJ2-5, with 8 nucleotides matching TRBD1. CDR3 length: 15 amino acids. Trimming cost V 0 bases and J 3 bases; bases outside gene matches: 4. CDR1 and CDR2 from the germline V gene are SGHRS and YFSETQ. CDR3 DNA sequence: TGCGCCAGCAGCTTGGCAGGGACAGGAAAAGAGACCCAGTACTTC. This encodes CASSLAGTGKETQYF. The whole variable domain, filled in from reference TRBV5-1 and TRBJ2-5, reads KAGVTQTPRYLIKTRGQQVTLSCSPISGHRSVSWYQQTPGQGLQFLFEYFSETQRNKGNFPGRFSGRQFSNSRSEMNVSTLELGDSALYLCASSLAGTGKETQYFGPGTRLLVL.

The chain uses TRBV14 and TRBJ1-6; D is unresolved. The CDR3 is made up of 13 amino acids. Germline V CDR1 and CDR2: SGHDN, FVKESK. With 3 bases removed from V and 7 bases from J, the gap between germline ends came to 7 bases. The DNA of the CDR3 is TGTGCCAGCAGCCATGGGAGGAATTCACCCCTCCACTTT. It yields the protein CASSHGRNSPLHF.

This chain connects TRBV19 to TRBJ2-5; 7 nucleotides align to TRBD1. Near its end, the DNA agrees better with TRBJ2-7, so the J call may be wrong. CDR3 length: 14 residues. In germline, CDR1 is LNHDA, CDR2 SQIVND (reference sequence). The CDR3 DNA is TGTGCCAGTAGTTCGGGACAGACCTCCTACGAGCAGTACTTC. Its translation is CASSSGQTSYEQYF.

CDR3 nucleotide sequence: TGTGCCAGCAGCCGCCCGTTCGGCGGGATGAGAACTAGCACAGATACGCAGTATTTT. Residues: CASSRPFGGMRTSTDTQYF. The genes are TRBV7-6 and TRBJ2-3; D may be TRBD2 (6 bases). CDR1 is SGHVS, CDR2 FNYEAQ, per germline. With 5 bases removed from V and 0 bases from J, the gap between germline ends came to 24 bases. The CDR3 runs 19 residues.

The chain links TRBV27 to TRBJ2-3; TRBD2 matches at 12 bases. V was clipped by 6 bases and J by 5 bases; unmatched bases: 6. Germline CDR1 reads MNHEY; CDR2 reads SMNVEV (reference sequence). CDR3 length equals 15 residues. The CDR3 bases are TGTGCCAGCAGCCCTAGCGGGGGGGCGGGAGATACGCAGTATTTT. This sequence encodes CASSPSGGAGDTQYF.

The chain has TRBV9 and TRBJ1-2; unclear D gene. Per the germline V gene, CDR1 is SGDLS and CDR2 is YYNGEE. The CDR3 is 12 amino acids. V gave up 1 base and J gave up 7 bases, with 8 bases separating them. DNA of the CDR3: TGTGCCAGCAGCGTACGGGTTGGTGGCTACACCTTC. It specifies CASSVRVGGYTF.

This chain uses TRBV28 with TRBJ1-1, with TRBD1 matching 9 bases. The CDR3 sequence is 17 residues long. The germline V gene encodes CDR1 MDHEN and CDR2 SYDVKM. J lost 3 bases, V lost 5 bases, and 13 bases had no gene match. The CDR3 DNA reads TGTGCCAGCAGTCCCATAGGACAGGGGCTGGGGTACACTGAAGCTTTCTTT. Translated, it gives CASSPIGQGLGYTEAFF. Filled out from reference TRBV28 and TRBJ1-1, the complete variable domain reads DVKVTQSSRYLVKRTGEKVFLECVQDMDHENMFWYRQDPGLGLRLIYFSYDVKMKEKGDIPEGYSVSREKKERFSLILESASTNQTSMYLCASSPIGQGLGYTEAFFGQGTRLTVV.